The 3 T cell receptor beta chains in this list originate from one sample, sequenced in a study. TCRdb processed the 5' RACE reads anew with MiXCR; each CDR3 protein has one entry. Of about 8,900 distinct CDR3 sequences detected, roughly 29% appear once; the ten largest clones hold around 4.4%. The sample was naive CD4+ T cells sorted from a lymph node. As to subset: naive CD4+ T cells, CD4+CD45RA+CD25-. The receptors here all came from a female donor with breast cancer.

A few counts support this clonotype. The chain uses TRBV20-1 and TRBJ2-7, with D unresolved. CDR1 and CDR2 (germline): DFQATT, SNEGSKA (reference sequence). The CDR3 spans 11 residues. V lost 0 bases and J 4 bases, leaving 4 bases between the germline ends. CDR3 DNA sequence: TGCAGTGCTAGAGACGGGTACGAGCAGTACTTC. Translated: CSARDGYEQYF.

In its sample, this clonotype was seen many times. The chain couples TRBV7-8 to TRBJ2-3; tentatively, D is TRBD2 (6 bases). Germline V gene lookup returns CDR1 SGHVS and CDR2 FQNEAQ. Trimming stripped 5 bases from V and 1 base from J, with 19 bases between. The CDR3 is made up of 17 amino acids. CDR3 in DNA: TGTGCCAGCAGCGAGCCCGGGACTCACCTTCGCACAGATACGCAGTATTTT. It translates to CASSEPGTHLRTDTQYF. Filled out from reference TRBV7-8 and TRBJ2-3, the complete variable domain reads GAGVSQSPRYKVAKRGQDVALRCDPISGHVSLFWYQQALGQGPEFLTYFQNEAQLDKSGLPSDRFFAERPEGSVSTLKIQRTQQEDSAVYLCASSEPGTHLRTDTQYFGPGTRLTVL.

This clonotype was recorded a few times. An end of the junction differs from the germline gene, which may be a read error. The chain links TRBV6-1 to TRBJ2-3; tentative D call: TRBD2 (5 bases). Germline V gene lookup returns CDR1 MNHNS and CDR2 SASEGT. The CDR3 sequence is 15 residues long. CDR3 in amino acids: CAGSNRGSDTDTQYF. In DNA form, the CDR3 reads TGTGCCGGCAGTAACCGGGGTAGCGACACAGATACGCAGTATTTT.